This T cell receptor beta chain was identified during a study of blood T cell repertoires in COVID-19. The assay was immunoSEQ multiplex PCR, and TCRdb's table has in-frame clones only and misses some. The profile shows about 180,000 clones, roughly 87% of them singletons. CDR1 is SNHLY, CDR2 FYNNEI, per germline. The CDR3 runs to 14 residues. Trimming took off 3 bases at V and 4 bases at J, with 10 bases between the two ends. The sequence was obtained from a man in his late teens or twenties who had recovered from COVID-19. The source material was peripheral blood. The J gene is TRBJ1-3, the V gene TRBV2; D unclear. The CDR3 is CASSDTGPGNTIYF. CDR3 in DNA: TGTGCCAGCAGTGATACGGGTCCGGGAAACACCATATATTTT.